Each of the 5 T cell receptor beta chains below was sequenced from the same sample in a study of blood T cell repertoires in COVID-19. TCRdb's table, derived via immunoSEQ multiplex PCR, lists solely in-frame clones and lacks some. The table records some 260,000 clones, around 89% of them present only once. Material: PBMCs or T cells enriched from blood (not recorded which). These receptors were obtained from a man in his forties or fifties who had recovered from COVID-19.

This chain joins TRBV3-1 (or the pseudogene TRBV3-2) and TRBJ2-7, with TRBD1 identical over 7 bases. This CDR3 has 15 residues. Germline V CDR1 and CDR2: LGHDT, YNNKEL (reference sequence). With 4 bases clipped from V and 1 base from J, the junction kept 7 bases outside the gene matches. In DNA, the CDR3 is TGTGCCAGCAGCCCCGGGACAGATGTTTCCTACGAGCAGTACTTC. Protein product: CASSPGTDVSYEQYF.

This rearrangement joins TRBV3-1 (or the pseudogene TRBV3-2) to TRBJ2-6, with 8 nucleotides matching TRBD1. With 3 bases clipped from V and 1 base from J, the junction kept 8 bases outside the gene matches. Germline lookup yields CDR1 LGHDT and CDR2 YNNKEL (reference sequence). The CDR3 sequence is 18 residues long. The CDR3 reads CASSHPGTGWSGANVLTF. The CDR3 nucleotides are TGTGCCAGCAGCCACCCCGGGACAGGCTGGTCTGGGGCCAACGTCCTGACTTTC.

V is TRBV7-2 and J is TRBJ2-7; D possibly corresponds to TRBD1 (6 bases). CDR3 size: 15 residues. The ends were cut back, 5 bases at V and 3 bases at J, with 17 bases in the middle. Germline CDR1 and CDR2: SGHTA and FQGNSA. CDR3 sequence: CASSHSGQLNYEQYF. CDR3 in DNA: TGTGCCAGCAGCCATTCCGGACAGCTTAACTACGAGCAGTACTTC.

This chain links TRBV4-3 with TRBJ2-7; TRBD2 matches at 9 bases. V shed 0 bases, J shed 2 bases, and the junction held 2 bases outside the gene matches. CDR1 is LGHNA and CDR2 is YSLEER in the germline V gene. The CDR3 runs 15 residues. CDR3 sequence: CASSQETSGAYEQYF. DNA for the CDR3: TGCGCCAGCAGCCAAGAGACTAGCGGTGCCTACGAGCAGTACTTC.

The chain links TRBV29-1 to TRBJ1-5; maybe TRBD1 (5 bases). CDR3 length equals 13 residues. Germline lookup yields CDR1 SQVTM and CDR2 ANQGSEA. V gave up 6 bases and J gave up 7 bases, with 16 bases separating them. The CDR3 here is CSVMPGGDQPQHF. Written as DNA, the CDR3 is TGCAGCGTGATGCCTGGCGGGGACCAGCCCCAGCATTTT.